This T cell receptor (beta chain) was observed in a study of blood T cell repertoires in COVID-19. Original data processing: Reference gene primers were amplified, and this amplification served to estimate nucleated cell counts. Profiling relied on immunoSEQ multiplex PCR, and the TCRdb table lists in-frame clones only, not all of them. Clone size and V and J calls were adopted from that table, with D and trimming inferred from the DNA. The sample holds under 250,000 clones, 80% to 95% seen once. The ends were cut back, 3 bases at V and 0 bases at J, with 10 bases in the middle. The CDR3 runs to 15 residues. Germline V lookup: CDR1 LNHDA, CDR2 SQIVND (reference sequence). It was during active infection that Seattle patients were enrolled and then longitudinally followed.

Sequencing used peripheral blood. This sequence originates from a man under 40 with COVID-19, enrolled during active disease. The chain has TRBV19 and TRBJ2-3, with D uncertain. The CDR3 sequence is CASSIVRMSTDTQYF. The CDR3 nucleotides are TGTGCCAGTAGTATTGTGCGTATGAGCACAGATACGCAGTATTTT. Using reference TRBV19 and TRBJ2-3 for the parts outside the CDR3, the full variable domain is DGGITQSPKYLFRKEGQNVTLSCEQNLNHDAMYWYRQDPGQGLRLIYYSQIVNDFQKGDIAEGYSVSREKKESFPLTVTSAQKNPTAFYLCASSIVRMSTDTQYFGPGTRLTVL.